Following are 29 T cell receptor beta chains from one sample sequenced in a study of cytomegalovirus exposure and HLA in healthy donors. PCR was performed using 60 Vbeta and 13 Jbeta primers. Some clones are missing from TCRdb's copy, which holds only in-frame ones; the method was immunoSEQ multiplex PCR. The table has around 160,000 clones, around 77% seen once. The sample comprised PBMCs. These receptors all stem from a middle-aged man in good health and CMV-seropositive.

The V and J genes are TRBV9 and TRBJ2-1, with 8 positions matching TRBD2. Germline V CDR1 and CDR2: SGDLS, YYNGEE. Trimming at V came to 0 bases and at J to 7 bases, leaving 15 bases not matched to a gene. The CDR3 sequence is 18 residues long. CDR3 coding DNA: TGTGCCAGCAGCGTAGCTCTCGGACGGGGGGGCGAATATAATGAGCAGTTCTTC. Amino acids: CASSVALGRGGEYNEQFF.

V is TRBV25-1 and J is TRBJ1-4; possible D gene TRBD1, 6 bases. The CDR3 contains 15 residues. Looked up from germline, CDR1 is MGHDK and CDR2 is SYGVNS. With 4 bases removed from V and 8 bases from J, the gap between germline ends came to 17 bases. The CDR3: CASSARTGNGEKLFF. CDR3 nucleotide sequence: TGTGCCAGCAGTGCTCGCACAGGGAACGGAGAAAAACTGTTTTTT. The full variable domain, with the rest looked up from reference TRBV25-1 and TRBJ1-4, is EADIYQTPRYLVIGTGKKITLECSQTMGHDKMYWYQQDPGMELHLIHYSYGVNSTEKGDLSSESTVSRIRTEHFPLTLESARPSHTSQYLCASSARTGNGEKLFFGSGTQLSVL.

The rearrangement links TRBV5-5 to TRBJ2-4; TRBD1 aligns across 9 bases. The CDR3 has 15 residues. J was trimmed by 4 bases and V by 2 bases; bases with no gene match: 4. The germline gives CDR1 SGHKS, CDR2 YYEKEE (reference sequence). Here the CDR3 DNA reads TGTGCCAGCAGCTTACCCGGGACAGGGAAAAACATTCAGTACTTC. Protein product: CASSLPGTGKNIQYF.

Note on this clone: Other DNA sequences of this sample code for an identical CDR3. The gene calls are TRBV30 and TRBJ2-7; 12 bases map to TRBD1. The J segment lost 4 bases and the V segment lost 3 bases, leaving 4 bases of the junction unmatched. CDR1 GTSNPN and CDR2 SVGIG come from the germline V gene (reference sequence). There are 14 residues in the CDR3. The CDR3 sequence is CAWRPGQGAYEQYF. In DNA, the CDR3 is TGTGCCTGGAGACCGGGACAGGGGGCTTACGAGCAGTACTTC.

This clone came up once. The chain uses TRBV27 and TRBJ1-1; D is unresolved. Trimming pared 2 bases from V and 0 bases from J, leaving 7 bases between. The germline CDR1 and CDR2 sequences are MNHEY and SMNVEV (reference sequence). The CDR3 loop spans 14 amino acids. CDR3 sequence (DNA): TGTGCCAGCAGTTTACCCGGGATGAACACTGAAGCTTTCTTT. Its protein product is CASSLPGMNTEAFF.

The chain links TRBV4-1 to TRBJ2-7; no clear D gene. Trimming shortened V by 5 bases and J by 5 bases, and 13 bases separated the two germline ends. The germline V gene encodes CDR1 MGHRA and CDR2 YSYEKL. This CDR3 comprises 13 residues. CDR3 DNA sequence: TGCGCCAGCAGCGCTACAAAAGGAGACGAGCAGTACTTC. It is translated as CASSATKGDEQYF.

The V and J genes are TRBV5-1 and TRBJ1-4; maybe TRBD1 (6 bases). Trimming pared 0 bases from V and 4 bases from J, leaving 10 bases between. CDR1 is SGHRS, CDR2 YFSETQ, per germline. The CDR3 is 15 amino acids. CDR3 DNA: TGCGCCAGCAGCTTGGAGGGGGGGGTTAATGAAAAACTGTTTTTT. Residues: CASSLEGGVNEKLFF.

The chain couples TRBV9 to TRBJ2-7, with D maybe TRBD2 (7 bases). Germline V gene sequence: CDR1 SGDLS, CDR2 YYNGEE. V lost 3 bases and J lost 6, with 16 bases in between. This CDR3 contains 14 residues. The CDR3 nucleotides are TGTGCCAGCAGCGAGGGGGGGGCTCTCAGCGAGCAGTACTTC. Its translation is CASSEGGALSEQYF.

The rearrangement joins TRBV6-5 to TRBJ2-1, with D hard to call. Germline CDR1 is MNHEY and CDR2 is SVGAGI. The CDR3 totals 16 residues. Trimming removed 2 bases at V and 0 bases at J, with 11 bases between. The CDR3 is CASSYETTSSYNEQFF. CDR3 in DNA: TGTGCCAGCAGTTACGAAACTACGAGCTCCTACAATGAGCAGTTCTTC.

The CDR3 loop is CASSLLGQGMQNSPLHF. CDR3 nucleotide sequence: TGTGCCAGCAGCTTGCTTGGACAGGGTATGCAGAATTCACCCCTCCACTTT. V usage is TRBV5-6 and J usage is TRBJ1-6; the match to TRBD1 covers 8 bases. The CDR3 loop spans 17 amino acids. The ends lost 1 base at V and 7 bases at J; junction bases unmatched: 10. The germline V gene has CDR1 SGHDT and CDR2 YYEEEE.

CDR3 coding DNA: TGTGCCATCAGTGAAGGGACAGGGGTTAATCAGCCCCAGCATTTT. It translates to CAISEGTGVNQPQHF. This chain uses TRBV10-3 with TRBJ1-5; TRBD1 aligns across 10 bases. The CDR3 loop spans 15 amino acids. Germline CDR1 reads ENHRY; CDR2 reads SYGVKD. V was clipped by 3 bases and J by 4 bases; unmatched bases: 3.

The chain has TRBV6-5 and TRBJ1-5, with D perhaps matching TRBD1 (5 bases). Germline CDR1 MNHEY, CDR2 SVGAGI. V lost 8 bases and J 4 bases, leaving 12 bases between the germline ends. This CDR3 is 13 amino acids long. The CDR3 protein is CASGGAGNQPQHF. The CDR3 DNA sequence: TGTGCCAGCGGCGGGGCCGGGAATCAGCCCCAGCATTTT.

CDR3 residues: CASSPSTGYTEAFF. In nucleotides, the CDR3 is TGTGCCAGCAGTCCTTCCACAGGGTACACTGAAGCTTTCTTT. V and J are TRBV6-4 and TRBJ1-1; D may be TRBD1 (6 bases). V lost 5 bases, J lost 3 bases, and 13 bases lay in between. Looked up from germline, CDR1 is MRHNA and CDR2 is SNTAGT. This CDR3 spans 14 amino acids.

V gene TRBV9 combines with J gene TRBJ1-1; weak D call: TRBD1 (5 bases). CDR3 length equals 13 residues. Germline CDR1 and CDR2: SGDLS and YYNGEE. V lost 6 bases to trimming and J lost 4 bases, with 13 bases between them. The CDR3 DNA follows: TGTGCCAGCAACCCGGGGGGTAGCACTGAAGCTTTCTTT. This codes for CASNPGGSTEAFF.

The chain joins TRBV4-3 to TRBJ1-4, with D hard to call. The germline V gene has CDR1 LGHNA and CDR2 YSLEER. There are 15 residues in the CDR3. V lost 0 bases and J 4 bases, leaving 9 bases between the germline ends. In nucleotides, the CDR3 is TGCGCCAGCAGCCAAGAGACATCACGTAATGAAAAACTGTTTTTT. Translated: CASSQETSRNEKLFF.

The chain is built from TRBV30 and TRBJ1-5; D may be TRBD1 (6 bases). V was shortened by 2 bases and J by 3 bases, with 17 bases between the two germline ends. Per the germline V gene, CDR1 is GTSNPN and CDR2 is SVGIG (reference sequence). The CDR3 consists of 16 residues. CDR3 sequence reads: CAWSRGRGFYNQPQHF. The CDR3, as DNA: TGTGCCTGGAGTCGGGGCAGGGGATTTTACAATCAGCCCCAGCATTTT.

The chain recombines TRBV7-6 with TRBJ2-5; 13 bases are shared with TRBD2. V was clipped by 3 bases and J by 9 bases; unmatched bases: 10. Germline assignment: CDR1 SGHVS and CDR2 FNYEAQ. The CDR3 has 16 residues. The CDR3 DNA sequence: TGTGCCAGCAGCTTCGGACTAGCGGGGGCTCGGGGGGCCCAGTACTTC. This gives the protein CASSFGLAGARGAQYF.

CDR3 sequence: CASSLGRSYEQYF. DNA for the CDR3: TGTGCCAGCAGCTTAGGCCGGTCCTACGAGCAGTACTTC. The V call is TRBV7-9, the J call TRBJ2-7; D gene uncertain. CDR1 and CDR2 (germline): SEHNR, FQNEAQ (reference sequence). CDR3 length equals 13 residues. Trimming pared 1 base from V and 1 base from J, leaving 5 bases between.

The rearrangement uses TRBV5-4 and TRBJ1-1, with a tentative D call TRBD1 (6 bases). The germline V gene encodes CDR1 SGHNT and CDR2 YYREEE (reference sequence). The CDR3 consists of 16 residues. V lost 5 bases and J 0 bases, leaving 17 bases between the germline ends. The CDR3 sequence is CASRQGQTTMNTEAFF. Here the CDR3 DNA reads TGTGCCAGCAGACAGGGCCAGACCACTATGAACACTGAAGCTTTCTTT.

V usage is TRBV11-2 and J usage is TRBJ2-7; D is uncertain. Germline V CDR1 and CDR2: SGHAT, FQNNGV. CDR3 size: 15 residues. V was pared by 1 base and J by 5 bases, with 15 bases between. The DNA of the CDR3 is TGTGCCAGCAGCTTAGGGAGCCTCATGGCCAACGAGCAGTACTTC. Protein product: CASSLGSLMANEQYF.

This rearrangement joins TRBV10-3 to TRBJ2-7, with D perhaps matching TRBD2 (6 bases). The CDR3 extends over 16 amino acids. Germline-derived CDR1 and CDR2 are ENHRY and SYGVKD. The V end lost 3 bases, the J end lost 5 bases, and 20 bases lay between the germline ends. This chain's CDR3 is CAISDPSGWRADEQYF. The CDR3 nucleotides are TGTGCCATCAGTGATCCCAGTGGCTGGAGGGCTGACGAGCAGTACTTC.

V gene TRBV23-1 combines with J gene TRBJ2-7; 8 bases fit TRBD1. TRBV23-1 counts as an open reading frame of uncertain function. After removal of 0 bases from V and 1 base from J, the junction contained 14 bases not matched to a gene. CDR3 length equals 19 residues. This chain's CDR3 is CASSQSVTLDRDLSYEQYF. The CDR3 coding sequence is TGCGCCAGCAGTCAATCGGTCACGCTGGACAGGGATTTATCCTACGAGCAGTACTTC.

In its sample, this clone was seen a few times. This sequence joins TRBV6-4 and TRBJ2-1, with TRBD2 identical over 14 bases. V gave up 4 bases and J gave up 4 bases; unmatched junction bases: 0. Germline V gene data show CDR1 as MRHNA and CDR2 as SNTAGT. The CDR3 length is 15 residues. Here the CDR3 reads CASSGTSGGYNEQFF. The CDR3 region has the DNA TGTGCCAGCAGTGGGACTAGCGGGGGGTACAATGAGCAGTTCTTC.

This clone was found once. The CDR3 loop is CASSIGIAGDHEQYF. The CDR3 nucleotides are TGTGCCAGTAGTATCGGAATAGCGGGGGATCACGAGCAGTACTTC. The chain carries TRBV19 and TRBJ2-7; TRBD2 matches at 9 bases. Trimming removed 3 bases from V and 5 bases from J; junction bases left unmatched: 8. Germline loops: CDR1 LNHDA, CDR2 SQIVND (reference sequence). CDR3 length: 15 residues.

The chain links TRBV5-6 to TRBJ2-7, with TRBD1 identical over 7 bases. Germline values: CDR1 SGHDT, CDR2 YYEEEE. The CDR3 spans 14 residues. V gave up 0 bases and J gave up 5 bases; unmatched junction bases: 5. This chain's CDR3 is CASSLGTGYHEQYF. Written as DNA, the CDR3 is TGTGCCAGCAGCTTGGGGACAGGTTACCACGAGCAGTACTTC.

The chain recombines TRBV5-1 with TRBJ1-2, with 7 bases aligning to TRBD1. Per the germline V gene, CDR1 is SGHRS and CDR2 is YFSETQ. The trim removed 4 bases at V and 8 bases at J, leaving 11 bases unmatched. This CDR3 is built from 14 residues. This chain's CDR3 is CASSPPQGREGYTF. CDR3 nucleotides: TGCGCCAGCAGCCCCCCACAGGGGCGGGAAGGCTACACCTTC.

The chain couples TRBV10-1 to TRBJ2-7, with D possibly TRBD2 on 7 matching bases. CDR1 is WNHNN and CDR2 is SYGVQD in the germline V gene (reference sequence). The CDR3 length is 18 residues. CDR3: CPPGGQGPGVARVYEQYF. The CDR3 DNA sequence: TGCCCACCGGGGGGCCAGGGTCCAGGGGTGGCCAGGGTCTACGAGCAGTACTTC.

There are a few counts of this clone. This rearrangement joins TRBV4-1 to TRBJ2-3; 9 bases fit TRBD2. J was trimmed by 3 bases and V by 4 bases; bases with no gene match: 11. The CDR3 totals 17 residues. Germline CDR1 MGHRA, CDR2 YSYEKL. CDR3 in amino acids: CASSPGLAPLMTDTQYF. CDR3 DNA sequence: TGCGCCAGCAGCCCGGGACTAGCCCCGCTAATGACAGATACGCAGTATTTT.

The gene calls are TRBV6-6 and TRBJ1-6; 7 nucleotides line up with TRBD1. V lost 6 bases to trimming and J lost 10 bases; unmatched junction nucleotides: 6. Germline CDR1 reads MNHNY; CDR2 reads SVGAGI (reference sequence). CDR3 size: 13 residues. CDR3 coding DNA: TGTGCCAGCAGAGCTACAGGGGAATCACCCCTCCACTTT. It encodes CASRATGESPLHF.